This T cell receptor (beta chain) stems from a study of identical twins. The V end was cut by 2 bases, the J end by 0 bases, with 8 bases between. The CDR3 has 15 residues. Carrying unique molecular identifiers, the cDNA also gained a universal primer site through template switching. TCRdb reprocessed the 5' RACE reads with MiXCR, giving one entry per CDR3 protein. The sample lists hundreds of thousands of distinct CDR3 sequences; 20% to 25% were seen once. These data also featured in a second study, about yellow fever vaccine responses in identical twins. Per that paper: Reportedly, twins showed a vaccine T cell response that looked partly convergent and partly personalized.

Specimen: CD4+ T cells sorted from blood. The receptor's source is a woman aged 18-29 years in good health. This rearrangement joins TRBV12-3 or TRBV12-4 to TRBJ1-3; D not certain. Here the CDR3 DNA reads TGTGCCAGCAGTTTAAGCAGTTCCTCTGGAAACACCATATATTTT. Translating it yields CASSLSSSSGNTIYF.